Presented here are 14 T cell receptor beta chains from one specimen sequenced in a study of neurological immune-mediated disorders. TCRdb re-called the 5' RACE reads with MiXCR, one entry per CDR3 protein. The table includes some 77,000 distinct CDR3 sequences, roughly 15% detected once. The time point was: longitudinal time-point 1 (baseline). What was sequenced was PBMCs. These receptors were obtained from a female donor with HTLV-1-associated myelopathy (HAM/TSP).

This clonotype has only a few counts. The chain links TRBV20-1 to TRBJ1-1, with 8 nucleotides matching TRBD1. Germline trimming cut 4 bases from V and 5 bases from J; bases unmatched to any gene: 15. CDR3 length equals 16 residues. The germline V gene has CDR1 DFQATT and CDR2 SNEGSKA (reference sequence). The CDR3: CSAKDRVNTWRTEAFF. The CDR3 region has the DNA TGCAGTGCTAAGGACAGGGTCAACACCTGGAGAACTGAAGCTTTCTTT.

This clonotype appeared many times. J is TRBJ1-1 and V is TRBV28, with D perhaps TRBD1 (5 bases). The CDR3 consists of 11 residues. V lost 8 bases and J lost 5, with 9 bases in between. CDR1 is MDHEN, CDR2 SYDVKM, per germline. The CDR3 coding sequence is TGTGCCAGCCGGGGGGTGACTGAAGCTTTCTTT. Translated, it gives CASRGVTEAFF.

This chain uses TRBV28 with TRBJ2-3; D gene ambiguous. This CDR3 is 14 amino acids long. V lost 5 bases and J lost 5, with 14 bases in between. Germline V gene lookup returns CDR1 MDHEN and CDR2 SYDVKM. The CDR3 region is CASSPTSFVDTQYF. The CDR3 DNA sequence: TGTGCCAGCAGTCCGACTTCCTTTGTAGATACGCAGTATTTT. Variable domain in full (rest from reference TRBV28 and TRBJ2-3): DVKVTQSSRYLVKRTGEKVFLECVQDMDHENMFWYRQDPGLGLRLIYFSYDVKMKEKGDIPEGYSVSREKKERFSLILESASTNQTSMYLCASSPTSFVDTQYFGPGTRLTVL.

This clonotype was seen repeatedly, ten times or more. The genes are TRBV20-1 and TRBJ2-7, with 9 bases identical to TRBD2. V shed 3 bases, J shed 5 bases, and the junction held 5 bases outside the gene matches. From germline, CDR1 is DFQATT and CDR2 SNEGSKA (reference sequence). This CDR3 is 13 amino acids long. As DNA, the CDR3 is TGCAGTGCTAGGCGCGGGGGGGAGGACGAGCAGTACTTC. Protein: CSARRGGEDEQYF.

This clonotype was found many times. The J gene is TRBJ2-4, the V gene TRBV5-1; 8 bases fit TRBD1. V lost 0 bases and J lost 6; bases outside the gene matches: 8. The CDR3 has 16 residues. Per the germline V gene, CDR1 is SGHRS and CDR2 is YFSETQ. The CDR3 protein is CASSLGQGAARNIQYF. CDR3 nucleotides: TGCGCCAGCAGCTTGGGGCAGGGGGCAGCTAGAAACATTCAGTACTTC.

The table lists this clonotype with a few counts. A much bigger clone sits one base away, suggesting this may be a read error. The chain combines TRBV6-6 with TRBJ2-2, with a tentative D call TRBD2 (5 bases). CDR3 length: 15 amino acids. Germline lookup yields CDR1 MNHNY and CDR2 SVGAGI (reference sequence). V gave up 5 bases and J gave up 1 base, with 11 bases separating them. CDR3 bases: TGTGCCAGCAGTCTGACCGGGGTGAACACCGGGGAGCTGTTTTTT. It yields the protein CASSLTGVNTGELFF.

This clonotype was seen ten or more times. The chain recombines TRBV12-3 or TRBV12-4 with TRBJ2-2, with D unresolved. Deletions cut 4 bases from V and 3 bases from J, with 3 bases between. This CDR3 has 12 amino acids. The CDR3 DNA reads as TGTGCCAGCAGTTATTACACCGGGGAGCTGTTTTTT. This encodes CASSYYTGELFF.

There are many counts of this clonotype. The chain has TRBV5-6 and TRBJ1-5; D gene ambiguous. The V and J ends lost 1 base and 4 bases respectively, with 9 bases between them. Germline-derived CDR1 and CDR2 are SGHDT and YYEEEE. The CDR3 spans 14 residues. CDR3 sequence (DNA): TGTGCCAGCAGCTTGCAACAGCAAAATCAGCCCCAGCATTTT. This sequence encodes CASSLQQQNQPQHF. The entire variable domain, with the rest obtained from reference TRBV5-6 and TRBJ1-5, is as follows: DAGVTQSPTHLIKTRGQQVTLRCSPKSGHDTVSWYQQALGQGPQFIFQYYEEEERQRGNFPDRFSGHQFPNYSSELNVNALLLGDSALYLCASSLQQQNQPQHFGDGTRLSIL.

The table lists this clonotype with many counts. In DNA, the CDR3 is TGTGCCAGCAGCCAAGCTAGCGGGGGATACAATGAGCAGTTCTTC. This translates into CASSQASGGYNEQFF. The V and J genes are TRBV4-2 and TRBJ2-1; 10 nucleotides line up with TRBD2. With 1 base clipped from V and 4 bases from J, the junction kept 1 base outside the gene matches. The CDR3 consists of 15 residues. Germline CDR1 LGHNA, CDR2 YNFKEQ.

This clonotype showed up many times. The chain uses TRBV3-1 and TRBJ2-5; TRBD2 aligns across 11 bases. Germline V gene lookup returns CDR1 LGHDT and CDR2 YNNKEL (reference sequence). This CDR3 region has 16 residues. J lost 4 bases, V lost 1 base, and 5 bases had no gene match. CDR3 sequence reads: CASSQGSLAGGETQYF. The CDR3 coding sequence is TGTGCCAGCAGCCAAGGGTCGCTAGCGGGGGGAGAGACCCAGTACTTC.

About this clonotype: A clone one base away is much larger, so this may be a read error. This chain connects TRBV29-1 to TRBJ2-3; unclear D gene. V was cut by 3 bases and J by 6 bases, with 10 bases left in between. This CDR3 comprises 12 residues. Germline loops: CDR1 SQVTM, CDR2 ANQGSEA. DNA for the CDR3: TGCAGCGTTGACCATCAGTCCGATACGCAGTATTTT. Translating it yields CSVDHQSDTQYF.

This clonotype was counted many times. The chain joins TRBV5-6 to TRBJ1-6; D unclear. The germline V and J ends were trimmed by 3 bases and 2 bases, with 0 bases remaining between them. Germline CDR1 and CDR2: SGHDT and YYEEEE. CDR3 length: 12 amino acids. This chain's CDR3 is CASSSYNSPLHF. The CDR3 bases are TGTGCCAGCAGCTCCTATAATTCACCCCTCCACTTT.

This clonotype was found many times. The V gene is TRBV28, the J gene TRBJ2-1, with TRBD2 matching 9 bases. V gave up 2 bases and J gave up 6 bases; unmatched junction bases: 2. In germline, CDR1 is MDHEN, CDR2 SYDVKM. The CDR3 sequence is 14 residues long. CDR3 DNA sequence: TGTGCCAGCAGTTTAGCGGGGGGGATCAATGAGCAGTTCTTC. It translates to CASSLAGGINEQFF.

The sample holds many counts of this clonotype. In nucleotides, the CDR3 is TGTGCCATCAGAGATGCGGGACAGGGGACTGGAAACACCATATATTTT. This gives the protein CAIRDAGQGTGNTIYF. This sequence joins TRBV10-3 and TRBJ1-3, with 10 bases that match TRBD1. After removal of 6 bases from V and 2 bases from J, the junction contained 7 bases not matched to a gene. This CDR3 spans 16 amino acids. Germline CDR1 and CDR2: ENHRY and SYGVKD.